The entry below gives a single T cell receptor beta chain sequence along with its context. Which antigen it targets is not known. Base qualities are not at hand, and no much larger clone is one base apart. The data originate from a study of shared clonotypes between healthy human individuals (dated by TCRdb to between 2020 and 2021). The study in broad terms: Three men and a couple of women, aged 18 to 49 years, made up the cohort. For each donor, CD4 naive and CD4 memory were each given three plates, CD8 naive was given two plates, and CD8 memory was given one plate. Each donor's leukapheresis produced roughly between about 0.9 and 9.5 billion PBMCs. Blood TCR repertoires of about five healthy adults were deeply sequenced to estimate repertoire size and the extent of clonotype sharing between individuals. Different laboratories and diverse techniques were used to prepare libraries and sequence TCR repertoires, to increase sequencing depth and limit assay-specific biases. Summary of the overall study and its limitations: Sampling was limited to blood, and TCR repertoires in tissue likely differ from TCR repertoires in blood. Compared with non-shared clonotypes, the clonotypes found in all four sorted-subset donors had higher generation probabilities. Pairwise subsampling led to the expectation that sequencing depth would affect the degree of clonotype sharing among donors. Larger estimated clonotype richness was generally found for naive subsets than for memory subsets. Rarefaction of sorted-subset datasets indicated incomplete sequencing despite the large sequencing depth. About 5% of naive CD4, 3% to 3.5% of naive CD8, approximately 2% of memory CD4, and 0.4% of memory CD8 clonotypes were shared across several donors. The small number of donors limited the genetic and exposure-history diversity represented.

CDR1 and CDR2, per the germline V gene (reference sequence), are SEHNR and FQNEAQ. From the cysteine up to the phenylalanine, the CDR3 has a length of 16 residues. Just CDR3 DNA is preserved here, 48 bases in frame from base 1. V is pared back by 0 bases and J by 7 bases, with 13 bases lying between the germline termini. Using the deep immunoSEQ assay, TCR CDR3 regions were amplified from genomic DNA by multiplex PCR. Extracted genomic DNA from each cell subset was distributed evenly across all wells of several immunoSEQ 96-well plates, and each plate was treated as a replicate. For sorted subsets, 200 to 250 ng of genomic DNA, equivalent to around 29,000 T cell genomes, went into each replicate PCR. The purified libraries were quantified using a Qubit 3.0 fluorometer, sized with a Bioanalyzer 2100, and then quantified again using the KAPA Library Quantification kit. A separate single-read 150-cycle Illumina NextSeq 550 flow cell was used to sequence each immunoSEQ 96-well plate. Processing in the source paper ran as follows. The immunoSEQ output contained only junctional sequences without quality scores, so filtering could not match that applied to full-length reads. To assign V/J genes and CDR3, sequences were annotated using PyIR, a Python wrapper for IgBLAST v1.9, with IMGT germline references. Any read was removed if the V/J assignment was weak (E-value above 1e-6), the CDR3 was missing, or the read contained stop codons, out-of-frame junctions, or ambiguous translated residues. V3J clonotypes were defined as sequences sharing an identical inferred V gene, J gene, and CDR3 amino acid sequence. To compute the percentage overlap between repertoires, the number of shared unique clonotypes was divided by the size of the smaller repertoire. RTK rarefaction, the Chao1 estimator, and Recon v2.1 estimates of unobserved clonotypes were used to assess repertoire richness. OLGA was used to compute generation probabilities for all TCRbeta clonotypes that the gDNA method yielded from a few donors. Not all clones reach the TCRdb copy of this immuneACCESS table, which keeps in-frame sequences only. Checked studies attribute under half of the gap to unresolved V genes and leave the rest unexplained. For V, J and clone size, that table is used; D and trimming come from the DNA. The sample table lists about 2 million clones, around 96% of them with a count of one. The ten most abundant clones make up 1% to 1.5% of the sample.

CD8 naive samples consisted of CD45RO-negative cells that were positively selected for CCR7, yielding a CD45RA+CCR7+ population without TemRA cells. Healthy HIV-negative adults with no recently reported acute infections or vaccinations were included as donors. All donors were Caucasian adults living in Nashville, Tennessee, USA. Blood was obtained by leukapheresis, after which PBMCs were separated by Ficoll-Histopaque density gradient centrifugation and cryopreserved in liquid nitrogen vapor phase. Purity and quantity of every magnetically sorted T cell population were checked by analytical flow cytometry. Genomic DNA was isolated from each sorted fraction and quantified by UV absorbance on a Nanodrop 2000c.

The V and J genes are TRBV7-9 and TRBJ1-6; TRBD1 is perhaps the D gene, given 6 matching bases. This clonotype was sampled from a man in his late teens or twenties in good health. The specimen was naive CD8+ T cells sorted from blood. This sample's cell subset or site label indicates: CD45RA+CCR7+. The bases are TGTGCCAGCAGCTTAGCGGGGCAGGGGCAAAATTCACCCCTCCACTTT. It codes for CASSLAGQGQNSPLHF.